This paragraph covers one T cell receptor beta chain sequence. This clonotype has more than one count but fewer than ten. Its recognized antigen is unknown. Base qualities were left out, and no much larger clone turns up one base away. In this study, sorted CD4+ and CD8+ T cells from the blood of healthy subjects and of severe aplastic anemia patients had their TCR repertoires deep-sequenced. Ficoll-Paque density gradient centrifugation was used to isolate peripheral blood mononuclear cells. Before DNA was extracted, CD4+ and CD8+ T cells were sorted using either FACS or magnetic beads. Genomic DNA served as template for TCR beta VDJ combination and CDR3 sequence profiling. An Illumina HiSeq 2000 was used for TCR repertoire sequencing. The published analysis was carried out like this. TRBV/TRBJ rearrangement plots, CDR3 size and DJ length profiles, and Simpson's diversity index were used to evaluate the repertoires. Whichever DNA sequence was most abundant in the deep sequencing data was defined as the immunodominant clone. CDR3 amino acid sequences were screened for sharing across subjects and were compared with published repertoires and the VDJdb database. In TCRdb, the public reads were trimmed at Q25 with fastp and aligned with MiXCR, with productive beta chains retained. All rows with the same CDR3 protein become a single entry with the most common DNA and genes. The V and J calls were not made by the authors but by TCRdb's processing. Here the sample has about 210,000 distinct CDR3 sequences; almost 35% occur a single time. The ten biggest clones cover around 1.1% of the sample.

The data are from a study of CD8+CD57+ T cells in acquired aplastic anemia (dated by TCRdb to 2017 to 2018). At the level of the whole study: A mean of roughly 2.9 ug of DNA, ranging from about 0.17 to 30 ug, was extracted from sorted CD4+ and CD8+ cells. Healthy donor samples averaged approximately 10 million reads for CD4+ and 11 million to 13 million for CD8+ cells. Beyond this particular receptor, the publication reports: No significant difference in CD8+ Simpson's diversity was found between patients and healthy controls (P=0.060). Over 25 CD8+ CDR3 sequences were found in both patients and controls but appeared to be highly expressed in patients and within the immunodominant clones of the patients.

V is shortened by 3 bases, J by 7 bases, and the region joining them spans 21 bases. The CDR3 goes from the cysteine to the phenylalanine over 17 residues. Only the CDR3 DNA stays, 51 bases, in frame from base 1. From a lookup of the germline V gene (reference sequence), CDR1 and CDR2 are LNHDA and SQIVND. Sequencing was carried out using sorted CD4+, CD8+, or CD8+CD57+ T cells (not recorded which) from PBMCs. The origin of this receptor is a human donor in good health, serving as a control. Recombination joined TRBV19 with TRBJ1-4, and possibly TRBD1, on 5 matching bases. CDR3 region: CASSISGTHSLGEKLFF. The bases read TGTGCCAGTAGTATTAGCGGGACCCACAGTTTGGGTGAAAAACTGTTTTTT.